The 7 T cell receptor beta chains below were found in one sample sequenced in a study of response to subunit inactivated influenza vaccine. TCRdb redid the calling of the RT-PCR reads with MiXCR, one entry per CDR3 protein. The sample has around 750,000 distinct CDR3 sequences, approximately 21% seen once. The material was PBMCs from blood, obtained approximately 5 days after vaccination. These receptors came from a man aged 45-65 years who received an inactivated influenza vaccine.

This clonotype was seen more than once but under ten times. In DNA, the CDR3 is TGTGCCAGCATCTCCGACGGGGGCGGAAGAGCTTTCTTT. Its protein is CASISDGGGRAFF. The V gene is TRBV2, the J gene TRBJ1-1; possible D gene TRBD1, 6 bases. Germline CDR1 reads SNHLY; CDR2 reads FYNNEI. CDR3 size: 13 residues. Between the trimmed V and J ends, which lost 7 bases and 10 bases, there was a span of 19 bases.

V usage is TRBV7-2 and J usage is TRBJ2-2, with TRBD1 matching over 9 bases. This CDR3 is built from 15 residues. The V gene end was trimmed by 4 bases and the J gene end by 9 bases; junction bases not matched to a gene: 9. CDR1 is SGHTA, CDR2 FQGNSA, per germline. CDR3 amino acids: CASSSRDRDWRELFF. The CDR3 DNA reads as TGTGCCAGCAGCTCCCGGGACAGGGATTGGAGGGAGCTGTTTTTT.

V and J are TRBV5-1 and TRBJ2-7, with a possible D match to TRBD1 (6 bases). The germline CDR1 and CDR2 sequences are SGHRS and YFSETQ. Trimming cost V 3 bases and J 6 bases, with 16 bases left between them. This CDR3 comprises 14 residues. The CDR3: CASSSDSYLAEQYF. In DNA, the CDR3 is TGCGCCAGCAGCTCGGACAGCTACCTTGCCGAGCAGTACTTC. Based on the CDR3 plus reference TRBV5-1 and TRBJ2-7, the full variable domain is KAGVTQTPRYLIKTRGQQVTLSCSPISGHRSVSWYQQTPGQGLQFLFEYFSETQRNKGNFPGRFSGRQFSNSRSEMNVSTLELGDSALYLCASSSDSYLAEQYFGPGTRLTVT.

Comments on this clonotype: Given a much more abundant clone one base away, this may be a read error. The rearrangement joins TRBV7-2 to TRBJ2-5; tentatively, D is TRBD1 (6 bases). Germline CDR1 SGHTA, CDR2 FQGNSA. The V and J ends lost 5 bases and 3 bases respectively, with 13 bases between them. There are 14 residues in the CDR3. The CDR3 spells CASSRTVYKETQYF. The CDR3, as DNA: TGTGCCAGCAGCCGGACAGTTTACAAAGAGACCCAGTACTTC. Supplemented by reference TRBV7-2 and TRBJ2-5, the full variable domain reads GAGVSQSPSNKVTEKGKDVELRCDPISGHTALYWYRQSLGQGLEFLIYFQGNSAPDKSGLPSDRFSAERTGGSVSTLTIQRTQQEDSAVYLCASSRTVYKETQYFGPGTRLLVL.

The chain has TRBV20-1 and TRBJ2-6; 11 positions agree with TRBD1. In germline, CDR1 is DFQATT, CDR2 SNEGSKA (reference sequence). There are 18 residues in the CDR3. V trimming: 1 base; J trimming: 1 base; junction bases outside the gene matches: 6. The CDR3 loop reads CSARAMGQGGSGANVLTF. Here the CDR3 DNA reads TGCAGTGCTAGAGCTATGGGACAGGGGGGATCTGGGGCCAACGTCCTGACTTTC.

J is TRBJ2-7 and V is TRBV5-1; D gene ambiguous. V lost 4 bases and J 13 bases, leaving 21 bases between the germline ends. Germline V gene lookup returns CDR1 SGHRS and CDR2 YFSETQ. This CDR3 region has 13 residues. CDR3 in DNA: TGCGCCAGCAGCCTTTCACCAAGGAACGCTCGCTACTTC. Translating gives CASSLSPRNARYF.

There are a few counts of this clonotype. The rearrangement links TRBV7-9 to TRBJ2-1, with TRBD2 as a possible D gene (5 bases). Germline CDR1 SEHNR, CDR2 FQNEAQ (reference sequence). V shed 2 bases and J shed 7 bases, with 18 bases lying between them. This CDR3 is 16 amino acids long. CDR3 nucleotides: TGTGCCAGCAGCTTAATTGGGGAGAGGTTGGGGAATGAGCAGTTCTTC. It encodes CASSLIGERLGNEQFF.